The 2 T cell receptor beta chains presented below share a single source sample, sequenced in a study of blood T cell repertoires in COVID-19. Repertoires were generated with immunoSEQ multiplex PCR, while TCRdb's copy carries only in-frame clones and drops some. The table shows about 110,000 clones, with approximately 90% occurring only once. Sequencing was done on a sample of peripheral blood. These receptors all come from a woman in her 30s with acute or convalescent COVID-19.

The V call is TRBV9, the J call TRBJ1-4; D gene unclear. The CDR3 is 15 residues long. V was shortened by 2 bases and J by 4 bases, with 12 bases between the two germline ends. Germline V gene data show CDR1 as SGDLS and CDR2 as YYNGEE. CDR3 coding DNA: TGTGCCAGCAGCGTTAACAGCCAGGTTAATGAAAAACTGTTTTTT. Its protein is CASSVNSQVNEKLFF.

The chain has TRBV5-1 and TRBJ1-1; the match to TRBD1 covers 9 bases. CDR1 is SGHRS and CDR2 is YFSETQ in the germline V gene. Trimming cost V 4 bases and J 6 bases; bases outside gene matches: 10. The CDR3 loop spans 15 amino acids. CDR3 sequence: CASSALGQGRPEAFF. The CDR3 DNA is TGCGCCAGCAGCGCCCTCGGACAGGGGAGACCTGAAGCTTTCTTT. The complete variable domain, with remaining parts taken from reference TRBV5-1 and TRBJ1-1, reads KAGVTQTPRYLIKTRGQQVTLSCSPISGHRSVSWYQQTPGQGLQFLFEYFSETQRNKGNFPGRFSGRQFSNSRSEMNVSTLELGDSALYLCASSALGQGRPEAFFGQGTRLTVV.